This T cell receptor beta chain was retrieved from a study of early T cells in non-severe SARS-CoV-2 infection. Study details: The chains were unpaired, and the sequenced material was bulk RNA from unsorted whole blood.

Individual cDNA molecules were tagged with unique molecular identifiers, the study reported. TCRdb reanalysed the 5' RACE reads using MiXCR and keeps one entry per CDR3 protein. The data contain more than 85,000 distinct CDR3 sequences, around 17% of them singletons. The CDR3 consists of 15 residues. Trimming cost V 1 base and J 6 bases, with 18 bases left between them. The germline V gene encodes CDR1 DFQATT and CDR2 SNEGSKA (reference sequence). The source material was whole blood. This clonotype was obtained from an adult who was a healthcare worker with PCR-confirmed SARS-CoV-2 infection or an uninfected control (not recorded which). The genes are TRBV20-1 and TRBJ1-2, with D perhaps matching TRBD1 (5 bases). CDR3 sequence (DNA): TGCAGTGCTAGAGGGGAGACAGACGTCTTTGATGGCTACACCTTC. Translated: CSARGETDVFDGYTF.